This TCR beta chain is from a study of blood T cell repertoires in COVID-19. The method was immunoSEQ multiplex PCR; TCRdb's version includes in-frame clones alone and lacks a portion of them. The sample consists of roughly 97,000 clones, less than 90% of them appearing once. Trimming removed 4 bases from V and 3 bases from J, with 15 bases in between. This CDR3 comprises 15 residues. Germline CDR1 and CDR2: KGHSH and LQKENI. The chain combines TRBV18 with TRBJ2-5, with D possibly being TRBD1 (6 bases). This TCR was recovered from a human donor in a cohort sampled during active COVID-19. The sequencing sample was made of peripheral blood. The CDR3 DNA sequence: TGTGCCAGCTCACTCGGAAACAGGGTTAAAGAGACCCAGTACTTC. Encoded protein: CASSLGNRVKETQYF.